A single sample is the source of the 32 T cell receptor beta chains below, sequenced in a study of T cells after yellow fever vaccination (dated by TCRdb to between 2018 and 2020). Reading the label with the study, this specimen's treatment or condition is: live attenuated yellow fever vaccine strain. Receptors were amplified or captured by 5' RACE. TCRdb shows the sequencer as Illumina HiSeq 2500. The public sequencing data were trimmed at Q25 with fastp and processed into clonotypes with MiXCR by TCRdb, which kept only in-frame beta chains. Each entry is one CDR3 protein sequence, shown with its most common DNA and genes. Here the sample has around 610,000 distinct CDR3 sequences; less than 15% occur a single time. Clones ranked in the top ten supply over 13% of the sample. The sample here was PBMCs, taken on the day of the yellow fever booster vaccination. These receptors came from a man aged 25 to 40 who received the YFV17D yellow fever vaccine.

The chain links TRBV20-1 to TRBJ2-5, with a weak D call TRBD1 (6 bases). V shed 0 bases and J shed 5 bases, with 16 bases lying between them. The length of the CDR3 is 15 residues. CDR1 DFQATT and CDR2 SNEGSKA come from the germline V gene (reference sequence). CDR3: CSARDLQGLGETQYF. The CDR3 coding sequence is TGCAGTGCTAGAGATCTACAGGGCCTAGGGGAGACCCAGTACTTC.

In this sample, this clonotype turned up a few times. This chain joins TRBV3-1 and TRBJ2-1, with 15 bases that match TRBD2. With V trimmed by 1 base and J by 7 bases, 8 bases remained unmatched. CDR1 LGHDT and CDR2 YNNKEL come from the germline V gene (reference sequence). CDR3 length equals 18 residues. The CDR3 DNA sequence: TGTGCCAGCAGCCAAGTGGCAGGACTAGCGGGAGGGCGGAATGAGCAGTTCTTC. It translates to CASSQVAGLAGGRNEQFF.

The chain carries TRBV7-9 and TRBJ2-1; no definite D call. The CDR3 is 13 residues long. Germline CDR1 SEHNR, CDR2 FQNEAQ (reference sequence). V lost 7 bases, J lost 5 bases, and 12 bases lay in between. The CDR3 sequence: CASTLSADNEQFF. DNA for the CDR3: TGTGCCAGCACGCTGTCGGCCGACAATGAGCAGTTCTTC.

J is TRBJ2-7 and V is TRBV29-1; perhaps TRBD1 as D (5 bases). The CDR3 sequence is 12 residues long. V was clipped by 7 bases and J by 3 bases, with 13 bases between them. The germline V gene has CDR1 SQVTM and CDR2 ANQGSEA. The CDR3 sequence: CSAQLGHYEQYF. CDR3 coding DNA: TGCAGCGCTCAGTTGGGGCACTACGAGCAGTACTTC.

This clonotype was seen more than once but under ten times. The chain links TRBV20-1 to TRBJ2-4; D gene ambiguous. Trimming pared 5 bases from V and 9 bases from J, leaving 17 bases between. CDR3 size: 13 residues. Germline V lookup: CDR1 DFQATT, CDR2 SNEGSKA (reference sequence). The CDR3 is CSAPSTASSIQYF. The CDR3 nucleotides read TGCAGTGCTCCGTCGACGGCCTCGTCCATTCAGTACTTC.

The rearrangement joins TRBV20-1 to TRBJ1-2; D remains unclear. Germline CDR1 DFQATT, CDR2 SNEGSKA (reference sequence). This CDR3 comprises 14 residues. V lost 3 bases to trimming and J lost 0 bases, with 11 bases between them. This CDR3 is CSARNVAANYGYTF. In DNA form, the CDR3 reads TGCAGTGCTAGGAATGTAGCGGCTAACTATGGCTACACCTTC.

This chain links TRBV6-1 with TRBJ1-2; no firm D call. The CDR3 consists of 13 residues. V lost 6 bases and J lost 3, with 11 bases in between. Germline V lookup: CDR1 MNHNS, CDR2 SASEGT. CDR3: CASRVSGDYGYTF. The CDR3 DNA reads TGTGCCAGCAGGGTGAGCGGGGACTATGGCTACACCTTC.

Only a few counts were recorded for this clonotype. The chain carries TRBV7-9 and TRBJ2-3; 8 nucleotides align to TRBD2. J was trimmed by 4 bases and V by 3 bases; bases with no gene match: 3. In germline, CDR1 is SEHNR, CDR2 FQNEAQ (reference sequence). The CDR3 covers 14 residues. CDR3 amino acids: CASSFGGGADTQYF. DNA for the CDR3: TGTGCCAGCAGCTTCGGGGGGGGAGCAGATACGCAGTATTTT.

The J gene is TRBJ2-5, the V gene TRBV25-1; D might be TRBD1 (5 bases). V lost 0 bases, J lost 2 bases, and 22 bases lay in between. CDR3 length: 19 residues. Germline CDR1 is MGHDK and CDR2 is SYGVNS. Written as DNA, the CDR3 is TGTGCCAGCAGTGAATATATCCCAACTCAGGGTTTATGGCAAGAGACCCAGTACTTC. Translating it yields CASSEYIPTQGLWQETQYF. The whole variable domain, remainder taken from reference TRBV25-1 and TRBJ2-5, is EADIYQTPRYLVIGTGKKITLECSQTMGHDKMYWYQQDPGMELHLIHYSYGVNSTEKGDLSSESTVSRIRTEHFPLTLESARPSHTSQYLCASSEYIPTQGLWQETQYFGPGTRLLVL.

J is TRBJ2-1 and V is TRBV12-3 or TRBV12-4; no clear D. CDR3 length: 12 residues. V lost 8 bases, J lost 10 bases, and 15 bases lay in between. As DNA, the CDR3 is TGTGCCAGCTCGGCGGTCGCGGAGGAGCAGTTCTTC. This sequence encodes CASSAVAEEQFF.

The V and J genes are TRBV15 and TRBJ2-5; TRBD1 matches at 7 bases. Germline values: CDR1 LNHNV, CDR2 YYDKDF (reference sequence). The CDR3 contains 15 residues. J gave up 5 bases and V 0 bases, and 6 bases lay outside the gene matches. CDR3 sequence (DNA): TGTGCCACCAGCAGAGAACTAGGGGGCTCCGAGACCCAGTACTTC. Its protein is CATSRELGGSETQYF.

This chain connects TRBV3-1 to TRBJ2-7, with TRBD2 identical over 7 bases. Germline V gene data show CDR1 as LGHDT and CDR2 as YNNKEL (reference sequence). The length of the CDR3 is 15 residues. J lost 4 bases, V lost 3 bases, and 9 bases had no gene match. The CDR3 is CASSHDRLADYEQYF. The CDR3 DNA reads as TGTGCCAGCAGCCATGATAGACTAGCAGATTACGAGCAGTACTTC.

The rearrangement uses TRBV4-2 and TRBJ1-6, with a weak D call TRBD1 (6 bases). Per germline, CDR1 LGHNA and CDR2 YNFKEQ. V lost 4 bases to trimming and J lost 6 bases, with 13 bases between them. This CDR3 has 15 amino acids. DNA of the CDR3: TGTGCCAGCAGCCCTGGACAGAATTCTAATTCACCCCTCCACTTT. This gives the protein CASSPGQNSNSPLHF.

The chain has TRBV5-5 and TRBJ1-2, with D possibly TRBD1 on 6 matching bases. Trimming took 4 bases from V and 8 from J, leaving 18 bases between them. Germline V lookup: CDR1 SGHKS, CDR2 YYEKEE (reference sequence). There are 14 residues in the CDR3. The CDR3 DNA is TGTGCCAGCAGCCAGGGGATGGGCTCATCGGGCTACACCTTC. As protein: CASSQGMGSSGYTF.

The chain links TRBV11-1 to TRBJ2-1, with a possible D match to TRBD1 (8 bases). CDR3 length: 18 amino acids. Germline CDR1 and CDR2: SGHAT and FQDESV (reference sequence). Between the trimmed V and J ends, which lost 7 bases and 5 bases, there was a span of 27 bases. The CDR3 DNA reads TGTGCCAGCATCCTCGGGCAGGGGGCGCGTCTAGCGGACAATGAGCAGTTCTTC. Its protein product is CASILGQGARLADNEQFF.

The V call is TRBV20-1, the J call TRBJ2-3, with D possibly TRBD1 on 7 matching bases. This CDR3 has 14 amino acids. CDR1 and CDR2 (germline): DFQATT, SNEGSKA (reference sequence). CDR3 residues: CTGGGSPSTDTQYF. CDR3 DNA: TGCACAGGGGGAGGTTCCCCTAGCACAGATACGCAGTATTTT.

A few counts support this clonotype. This chain connects TRBV2 to TRBJ2-3; D perhaps matches TRBD2 (6 bases). The length of the CDR3 is 14 residues. The V end lost 7 bases, the J end lost 0 bases, and 11 bases lay between the germline ends. Germline loops: CDR1 SNHLY, CDR2 FYNNEI. For the CDR3, the DNA is TGTGCCAGCACGGGGGACTTTAGCACAGATACGCAGTATTTT. Protein: CASTGDFSTDTQYF.

The chain has TRBV27 and TRBJ2-7, with 11 bases lining up with TRBD2. Trimming took 5 bases from V and 2 from J; bases not matched to a gene: 5. The CDR3 spans 15 residues. Germline assignment: CDR1 MNHEY and CDR2 SMNVEV (reference sequence). CDR3 loop: CASSVTSGAAYEQYF. The CDR3 DNA sequence: TGTGCCAGCAGTGTGACTAGCGGGGCCGCCTACGAGCAGTACTTC.

This clonotype was observed a handful of times. This chain joins TRBV5-1 and TRBJ2-1; 10 bases agree with TRBD2. This CDR3 contains 14 residues. After removal of 3 bases from V and 7 bases from J, the junction contained 4 bases not matched to a gene. From germline, CDR1 is SGHRS and CDR2 YFSETQ. CDR3 nucleotides: TGCGCCAGCAGCTACACTAGCGGGACTAATGAGCAGTTCTTC. Protein: CASSYTSGTNEQFF.

In this sample, this clonotype turned up a few times. The rearrangement joins TRBV28 to TRBJ2-5, with 7 bases identical to TRBD2. The length of the CDR3 is 15 residues. The germline gives CDR1 MDHEN, CDR2 SYDVKM. V shed 4 bases and J 5 bases; nucleotides not matched to a gene: 10. CDR3 protein: CASSSRWEGEETQYF. CDR3 sequence (DNA): TGTGCCAGCAGTTCCCGGTGGGAGGGAGAGGAGACCCAGTACTTC.

Ten or more counts support this clonotype. The chain is built from TRBV5-5 and TRBJ1-1, with D tentatively TRBD1 (5 bases). This CDR3 has 13 amino acids. In germline, CDR1 is SGHKS, CDR2 YYEKEE (reference sequence). Trimming stripped 0 bases from V and 5 bases from J, with 8 bases between. This chain's CDR3 is CASSLGGETEAFF. The CDR3 DNA reads TGTGCCAGCAGCTTGGGGGGGGAGACTGAAGCTTTCTTT.

The gene calls are TRBV7-2 and TRBJ1-1; D not resolved. The V end was cut by 5 bases, the J end by 0 bases, with 10 bases between. Per the germline V gene, CDR1 is SGHTA and CDR2 is FQGNSA. CDR3 length: 14 residues. CDR3 in amino acids: CASSTQEMNTEAFF. The DNA of the CDR3 is TGTGCCAGCAGCACGCAAGAAATGAACACTGAAGCTTTCTTT.

This clonotype was detected only a few times. V usage is TRBV6-6 and J usage is TRBJ1-1; D is uncertain. This CDR3 is built from 12 residues. Per germline, CDR1 MNHNY and CDR2 SVGAGI (reference sequence). Trimming shortened V by 5 bases and J by 5 bases, and 9 bases separated the two germline ends. DNA of the CDR3: TGTGCCAGCAGTCACCCGGGGACTGAAGCTTTCTTT. This codes for CASSHPGTEAFF.

The chain combines TRBV30 with TRBJ1-1; 8 positions match TRBD1. CDR3 length equals 14 residues. Germline CDR1 and CDR2: GTSNPN and SVGIG (reference sequence). The V segment lost 2 bases and the J segment 5 bases; nucleotides outside the gene matches: 7. Written as DNA, the CDR3 is TGTGCCTGGAGTTCCCGGACAGGGCGAACTGAAGCTTTCTTT. Its translation: CAWSSRTGRTEAFF.

The chain uses TRBV2 and TRBJ2-7; TRBD2 matches 7 bases. V trimming: 10 bases; J trimming: 5 bases; junction bases outside the gene matches: 14. The CDR3 has 14 residues. Per germline, CDR1 SNHLY and CDR2 FYNNEI. CDR3 loop: CATRGLVGGNEQYF. CDR3 nucleotides: TGTGCCACCCGCGGACTAGTAGGAGGGAACGAGCAGTACTTC. Complete variable domain (other parts from reference TRBV2 and TRBJ2-7): EPEVTQTPSHQVTQMGQEVILRCVPISNHLYFYWYRQILGQKVEFLVSFYNNEISEKSEIFDDQFSVERPDGSNFTLKIRSTKLEDSAMYFCATRGLVGGNEQYFGPGTRLTVT.

The chain recombines TRBV3-1 with TRBJ2-1; 7 bases fit TRBD2. Germline V gene data show CDR1 as LGHDT and CDR2 as YNNKEL (reference sequence). The CDR3 is 15 amino acids. J was trimmed by 3 bases and V by 6 bases; bases with no gene match: 8. CDR3 protein: CASSRGDLNYNEQFF. CDR3 in DNA: TGTGCCAGCAGTCGGGGGGACCTCAACTACAATGAGCAGTTCTTC.

This clonotype was found a few times. The CDR3 region is CASSQHDREDTDTQYF. The CDR3 nucleotides read TGCGCCAGCAGCCAACACGACAGGGAAGACACAGATACGCAGTATTTT. The gene calls are TRBV4-3 and TRBJ2-3, with 7 bases matching TRBD1. CDR1 LGHNA and CDR2 YSLEER come from the germline V gene. V dropped 2 bases and J dropped 2; count of bases not matched to a gene: 7. The CDR3 has 16 amino acids.

This clonotype was seen many times. The V call is TRBV27, the J call TRBJ2-2, with TRBD1 identical over 10 bases. CDR3 length equals 19 residues. From germline, CDR1 is MNHEY and CDR2 SMNVEV (reference sequence). Unmatched junction bases numbered 13, after V lost 0 bases and J lost 6 bases. The CDR3 protein is CASSLSSYPGQGTAGELFF. Written as DNA, the CDR3 is TGTGCCAGCAGTTTATCCTCTTATCCGGGACAGGGGACCGCCGGGGAGCTGTTTTTT.

This clonotype appeared many times. The chain is built from TRBV28 and TRBJ2-7, with 9 bases lining up with TRBD1. Germline values: CDR1 MDHEN, CDR2 SYDVKM. CDR3 length equals 15 residues. V dropped 6 bases and J dropped 4; count of bases not matched to a gene: 10. The CDR3 DNA is TGTGCCAGCAGCCTAAAACAGGGGGCAGGATACGAGCAGTACTTC. This encodes CASSLKQGAGYEQYF.

The chain carries TRBV7-2 and TRBJ2-6; D is perhaps TRBD2 (5 bases). Trimming cost V 11 bases and J 1 base, with 18 bases left between them. There are 16 residues in the CDR3. Germline loops: CDR1 SGHTA, CDR2 FQGNSA. The CDR3 reads CASEPTPGSGANVLTF. Written as DNA, the CDR3 is TGTGCCTCTGAACCAACCCCGGGGTCTGGGGCCAACGTCCTGACTTTC.

The CDR3 coding sequence is TGTGCCAGCTCACCGGGGGGGACATTGGCGTTCGGGGCTTATGGCTACACCTTC. Its translation is CASSPGGTLAFGAYGYTF. The J gene is TRBJ1-2, the V gene TRBV18; D possibly corresponds to TRBD1 (6 bases). Per the germline V gene, CDR1 is KGHSH and CDR2 is LQKENI. The CDR3 runs to 18 residues. V lost 3 bases and J 5 bases, leaving 25 bases between the germline ends.

CDR3 in amino acids: CASSLYRTYEQYF. The CDR3 nucleotides are TGTGCCAGCAGTTTATACAGAACCTACGAGCAGTACTTC. The V and J genes are TRBV6-2 or TRBV6-3 and TRBJ2-7, with D hard to call. The CDR3 is made up of 13 amino acids. With 4 bases removed from V and 2 bases from J, the gap between germline ends came to 9 bases. Per the germline V gene, CDR1 is MNHEY and CDR2 is SVGEGT.